This TCR beta chain stems from a study of T cells in Graves' hyperthyroidism and ophthalmopathy. Study results and caveats: Model predictions of ophthalmopathy came a median roughly 6.4 months before onset. In blood, most of the thyroid clonotypes expanded above 0.001 were also present.

V was clipped by 4 bases and J by 0 bases, with 13 bases between them. The CDR3 has 15 residues. Germline assignment: CDR1 SGHTA and CDR2 FQGNSA. Amplified regions were TCR beta CDR3 sequences from RNA transcripts. HTBI primers were employed in a first-round RT-PCR of the TCR CDR3. TCRdb recomputed calls from the multiplex PCR reads with MiXCR, one row per CDR3 protein. The repertoire holds about 840,000 distinct CDR3 sequences, with approximately 40% as singletons. This clonotype has a handful of counts. As yet, its antigen is unknown. V usage is TRBV7-2 and J usage is TRBJ2-7; a possible D gene is TRBD2 (6 bases). Source material: blood. The clonotype was recovered from a man aged 18-30 years with Graves' hyperthyroidism. The DNA for the CDR3 is TGTGCCAGCAGCTCCATTAGCGGAATCTCCTACGAGCAGTACTTC. Translating gives CASSSISGISYEQYF.